The rows below give T cell receptor beta chains drawn from one sample of a study of blood T cell repertoires in COVID-19. The repertoire was sequenced with immunoSEQ multiplex PCR; TCRdb's copy has only in-frame clones and lacks some. The sample yields about 170,000 clones, 85% seen once. The sequencing sample was made of peripheral blood. These receptor sequences come from a woman older than 75 with COVID-19, enrolled during active disease. Both conserved end residues are part of each CDR3. The D gene is left open where the match is weak. The size field is filled for only some rows; it gives once, few, many or a size class.

TRBV12-3/TRBV12-4	.	.	TRBJ2-1	CASSLERSEQFF	TGTGCCAGCAGTTTAGAGCGCAGTGAGCAGTTCTTC
TRBV11-2	.	TRBD2	TRBJ2-7	CASSLDGRAYEQYF	TGTGCCAGCAGCTTAGACGGGAGGGCCTACGAGCAGTACTTC
TRBV5-1	.	TRBD1	TRBJ1-5	CASSLGGTANQPQHF	TGCGCCAGCAGCTTGGGGGGGACAGCCAATCAGCCCCAGCATTTT
TRBV5-6	few	.	TRBJ2-1	CASSLGGLSYNEQFF	TGTGCCAGCAGCTTGGGGGGCCTCTCCTACAATGAGCAGTTCTTC
TRBV6-6	.	.	TRBJ1-3	CASSYLQSGNTIYF	TGTGCCAGCAGTTACCTACAGTCTGGAAACACCATATATTTT
TRBV27	.	TRBD2	TRBJ2-7	CASSLLAGEISYEQYF	TGTGCCAGCAGTTTACTAGCGGGAGAGATCTCCTACGAGCAGTACTTC
TRBV5-1	.	TRBD1	TRBJ2-1	CASSPGTGRGEEQFF	TGCGCCAGCAGCCCTGGGACAGGGAGGGGCGAGGAGCAGTTCTTC
TRBV5-1	.	.	TRBJ2-3	CASSLVAVTDTQYF	TGCGCCAGCAGCTTGGTAGCAGTCACAGATACGCAGTATTTT
TRBV7-2	once	TRBD1	TRBJ1-2	CASSSRQGARDGYTF	TGTGCCAGCAGCTCCCGACAGGGGGCGCGTGATGGCTACACCTTC
TRBV6-1	.	.	TRBJ1-3	CASSDRTPGNTIYF	TGTGCCAGCAGTGATAGGACACCTGGAAACACCATATATTTT
TRBV21-1	.	.	TRBJ1-1	CASSPDWARGRRDTEAFF	TGTGCCAGCAGCCCAGATTGGGCCAGGGGGAGGAGGGACACTGAAGCTTTCTTT
TRBV5-4	.	.	TRBJ1-6	CASSWTQPGTKAPLHF	TGTGCCAGCAGCTGGACCCAACCCGGGACAAAGGCACCCCTCCACTTT
TRBV6-2/TRBV6-3	.	.	TRBJ1-2	CASSPNGANYGYTF	TGTGCCAGCAGCCCCAATGGAGCTAACTATGGCTACACCTTC
TRBV18	.	.	TRBJ2-1	CASSSRGTAGNEQFF	TGTGCCAGCTCGTCCCGAGGCACCGCGGGCAATGAGCAGTTCTTC
TRBV29-1	.	TRBD2	TRBJ2-5	CSVLAGGETQYF	TGCAGCGTTTTAGCGGGAGGAGAGACCCAGTACTTC